The 18 T cell receptor beta chains presented below share a single source sample, sequenced in a study of monozygotic twins with inflammatory bowel disease. TCRdb processed the 5' RACE reads again and assigns one entry to each CDR3 protein, with no DNA. The sample holds just over 300,000 distinct CDR3 sequences. The sequenced material came from blood. The origin of the receptors is a human donor with ulcerative colitis or Crohn's disease, or a healthy co-twin of an affected twin (not recorded which).

This chain joins TRBV10-3 and TRBJ1-6; TCRdb names TRBD1, which stays unverified in the absence of DNA. This CDR3 comprises 14 residues. Germline loops: CDR1 ENHRY, CDR2 SYGVKD. The CDR3 sequence: CAIRGTAYNSPLHF.

V is TRBV3-1 and J is TRBJ1-2; no DNA is available, so the TRBD1 call from TCRdb remains unchecked. Germline CDR1 is LGHDT and CDR2 is YNNKEL (reference sequence). This CDR3 is built from 16 residues. CDR3 residues: CASSQDLEPQARGYTF.

The chain couples TRBV7-8 to TRBJ1-1; TCRdb's D call, TRBD1, is unchecked because there is no DNA. Germline V lookup: CDR1 SGHVS, CDR2 FQNEAQ. CDR3 length: 16 residues. The CDR3 protein is CASNPLQEIDNTEAFF.

V gene TRBV19 combines with J gene TRBJ1-2. The length of the CDR3 is 13 residues. Germline assignment: CDR1 LNHDA and CDR2 SQIVND (reference sequence). This CDR3 reads CASSARGLSGYTF.

The CDR3 reads CASSLGIGRNYGYTF. The J gene is TRBJ1-2, the V gene TRBV7-2. The length of the CDR3 is 15 residues. In germline, CDR1 is SGHTA, CDR2 FQGNSA.

The chain couples TRBV4-2 to TRBJ2-5; TCRdb selects TRBD1, and the lack of DNA leaves this call unchecked. The CDR3 covers 14 residues. CDR1 LGHNA and CDR2 YNFKEQ come from the germline V gene. The CDR3 spells CASSQDAGGETQYF.

The rearrangement links TRBV12-3 or TRBV12-4 to TRBJ2-3; TCRdb names TRBD1, which stays unverified in the absence of DNA. The CDR3 has 16 residues. CDR3 in amino acids: CASSSPDRPGTDTQYF.

The J gene is TRBJ2-2, the V gene TRBV29-1. CDR1 and CDR2 (germline): SQVTM, ANQGSEA. The CDR3 is made up of 14 amino acids. CDR3 region: CSVVAQPNTGELFF.

This sequence joins TRBV6-2 or TRBV6-3 and TRBJ2-5; TCRdb proposes TRBD2, but this gene call is untestable without DNA. Germline V gives CDR1 MNHEY, CDR2 SVGEGT. The CDR3 has 17 amino acids. Here the CDR3 reads CASSYRTSGWGQETQYF.

This sequence joins TRBV7-3 and TRBJ2-5; TCRdb indicates TRBD2, and absent DNA this call remains unverified. CDR1 is SGHTA, CDR2 FQGTGA, per germline. CDR3 size: 18 residues. The CDR3 is CASSSGLAGAPYQETQYF.

This chain links TRBV4-3 with TRBJ2-1. The CDR3 totals 16 residues. In germline, CDR1 is LGHNA, CDR2 YSLEER. CDR3 amino acids: CASSQAVLTGDNEQFF.

This chain links TRBV20-1 with TRBJ1-4. CDR3 length equals 11 residues. CDR1 is DFQATT, CDR2 SNEGSKA, per germline (reference sequence). The CDR3 here is CSARETIQLFF.

The rearrangement joins TRBV5-6 to TRBJ2-1; TCRdb picks TRBD2, but there is no DNA to check that call. The CDR3 length is 16 residues. CDR1 SGHDT and CDR2 YYEEEE come from the germline V gene. The CDR3 here is CASSRATSGRGNEQFF.

V gene TRBV28 combines with J gene TRBJ2-3; as DNA is missing, the TRBD2 call by TCRdb cannot be tested. CDR3 length equals 15 residues. Germline CDR1 reads MDHEN; CDR2 reads SYDVKM. The CDR3 sequence: CASSSETSVEDTQYF.

The V and J genes are TRBV7-2 and TRBJ2-7; with no DNA, the TCRdb D assignment of TRBD1 cannot be verified. CDR3 length: 13 residues. In germline, CDR1 is SGHTA, CDR2 FQGNSA. CDR3 region: CASSLGRQDEQYF.

The rearrangement uses TRBV27 and TRBJ2-7; no DNA is available, so the TRBD2 call from TCRdb remains unchecked. Germline V gene sequence: CDR1 MNHEY, CDR2 SMNVEV (reference sequence). CDR3 length equals 13 residues. CDR3 residues: CASRDYRSYEQYF.

This chain links TRBV7-2 with TRBJ2-2; TCRdb names TRBD1, which stays unverified in the absence of DNA. Germline V gene data show CDR1 as SGHTA and CDR2 as FQGNSA. The CDR3 length is 16 residues. This CDR3 reads CASSSRWQGITGELFF.

This CDR3 is CASTLGLVSSYNEQFF. This chain uses TRBV7-8 with TRBJ2-1; lacking DNA, the TRBD2 call made by TCRdb goes unchecked. The germline gives CDR1 SGHVS, CDR2 FQNEAQ. The length of the CDR3 is 16 residues.